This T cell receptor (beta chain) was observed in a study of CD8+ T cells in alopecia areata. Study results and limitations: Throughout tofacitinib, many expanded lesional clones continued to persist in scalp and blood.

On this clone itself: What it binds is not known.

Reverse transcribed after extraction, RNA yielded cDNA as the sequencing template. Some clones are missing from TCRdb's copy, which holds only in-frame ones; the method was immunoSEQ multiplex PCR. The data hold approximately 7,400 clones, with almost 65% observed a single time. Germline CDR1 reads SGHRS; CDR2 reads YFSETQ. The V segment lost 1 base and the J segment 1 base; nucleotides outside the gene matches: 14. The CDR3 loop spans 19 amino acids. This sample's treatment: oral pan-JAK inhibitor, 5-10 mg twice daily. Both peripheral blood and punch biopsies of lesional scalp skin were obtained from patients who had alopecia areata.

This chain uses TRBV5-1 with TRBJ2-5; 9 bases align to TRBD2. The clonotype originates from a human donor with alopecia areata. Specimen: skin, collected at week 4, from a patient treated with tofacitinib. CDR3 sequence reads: CASSLFGVRRRGGQETQYF. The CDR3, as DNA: TGCGCCAGCAGCTTGTTTGGGGTGCGGCGGCGGGGGGGCCAAGAGACCCAGTACTTC.